This T cell receptor beta chain derives from a study of blood T cell repertoires in COVID-19. Study-wide context: Acute and convalescent COVID-19 specimens originated in the United States, Italy and Spain. T cells, B-cell-depleted T cells, or PBMCs provided the cDNA or gDNA that served as material.

In the study's own analysis: Nucleated cell number was recorded as an estimate derived from reference gene primer amplification. Profiling relied on immunoSEQ multiplex PCR, and the TCRdb table lists in-frame clones only, not all of them. The V and J calls and clone size are taken from that table; D and trimming were inferred from the DNA. The table has roughly 290,000 clones, about 89% seen once; the top ten hold under 15%. CDR1 and CDR2 (germline): MNHEY, SMNVEV (reference sequence). Trimming took off 4 bases at V and 2 bases at J, with 31 bases between the two ends. The CDR3 spans 21 residues. The sequence was collected from a woman aged 60-70 years with acute or convalescent COVID-19. The specimen was peripheral blood. This chain links TRBV27 with TRBJ2-3; D is possibly TRBD2 (6 bases). This CDR3 reads CASSSNPHGLILPASTDTQYF. DNA for the CDR3: TGTGCCAGCAGTTCCAACCCTCACGGACTAATCTTGCCCGCTTCCACAGATACGCAGTATTTT.